The rows below give T cell receptor beta chains drawn from one sample of a study of CD8 T cells in Susac syndrome. TCRdb re-called the immunoSEQ multiplex PCR reads with MiXCR, one entry per CDR3 protein. This sample has 150,000 or so distinct CDR3 sequences; about 95% occur once, and the top ten carry 0.15% to 0.2%. Sequencing was done on a sample of CD4+ T cells from PBMCs. The receptors were gathered from a human donor with Susac syndrome. The CDR3 runs from the conserved cysteine through the conserved F or W. A D gene is named only where the DNA matches it firmly. Size values are once, few and many counts, or a class for expanded clones, and some rows have none.

V gene	clone size	D gene	J gene	CDR3 protein	CDR3 DNA
TRBV27	once	.	TRBJ2-5	CASSGAFRETQYF	TGTGCCAGCAGTGGCGCTTTTCGGGAGACCCAGTACTTC
TRBV12-3/TRBV12-4	once	.	TRBJ2-7	CASSPGPPPEQYF	TGTGCCAGCAGTCCCGGGCCCCCGCCCGAGCAGTACTTC
TRBV29-1	.	.	TRBJ2-1	CSVESGRGQGYNEQFF	TGCAGCGTTGAATCGGGGCGGGGGCAAGGGTACAATGAGCAGTTCTTC
TRBV3-1	.	.	TRBJ1-6	CASSQVGSGSPLHF	TGTGCCAGCAGCCAAGTCGGTTCTGGTTCACCCCTCCACTTT
TRBV9	.	.	TRBJ2-7	CASSPPGGGHEQYF	TGTGCCAGCAGCCCCCCCGGTGGGGGGCACGAGCAGTACTTC
TRBV29-1	.	TRBD1	TRBJ1-2	CSVDRAEGDSNYGYTF	TGCAGCGTCGACAGGGCGGAGGGTGATTCTAACTATGGCTACACCTTC
TRBV20-1	.	.	TRBJ1-1	CSARGAREDTEAFF	TGCAGTGCTAGGGGCGCCAGGGAGGACACTGAAGCTTTCTTT
TRBV29-1	.	.	TRBJ1-1	CSVGPGKTEAFF	TGCAGCGTTGGGCCAGGGAAGACTGAAGCTTTCTTT
TRBV3-1	.	.	TRBJ2-1	CASSQGLAEQFF	TGTGCCAGCAGCCAAGGACTGGCCGAGCAGTTCTTC
TRBV29-1	.	TRBD1	TRBJ1-2	CSVEVPGTGGGYGYTF	TGCAGCGTTGAAGTGCCCGGGACAGGGGGCGGCTATGGCTACACCTTC
TRBV25-1	.	.	TRBJ2-1	CATQGLAVNEQFF	TGTGCCACCCAGGGCCTGGCGGTGAATGAGCAGTTCTTC
TRBV7-2	.	.	TRBJ2-3	CASSLAGGVGQYF	TGTGCCAGCAGCTTAGCTGGCGGGGTGGGGCAGTATTTT
TRBV7-3	.	TRBD2	TRBJ2-5	CASSFERGPQETQYF	TGTGCCAGCAGCTTCGAGCGGGGGCCTCAAGAGACCCAGTACTTC
TRBV14	.	.	TRBJ2-3	CASSQDRLNRYF	TGTGCCAGCAGCCAAGATCGCCTGAATCGGTATTTT
TRBV21-1	.	.	TRBJ1-4	CASSCRDGNEKLFF	TGTGCCAGCAGCTGCCGGGACGGAAATGAAAAACTGTTTTTT
TRBV3-1	.	TRBD2	TRBJ2-3	CASSRLAGGSDTQYF	TGTGCCAGCAGCAGACTAGCGGGGGGGAGTGATACGCAGTATTTT
TRBV2	.	.	TRBJ2-7	CASGRESEQYF	TGTGCCAGCGGCAGGGAAAGCGAGCAGTACTTC
TRBV7-2	.	TRBD1	TRBJ2-5	CASSLGARGRLGETQYF	TGTGCCAGCAGCTTAGGTGCGAGGGGGCGGCTTGGGGAGACCCAGTACTTC
TRBV4-3	.	TRBD2	TRBJ2-1	CASSRTSGGDSYNEQFF	TGCGCCAGCAGCCGAACTAGCGGGGGGGACTCCTACAATGAGCAGTTCTTC
TRBV6-1	.	.	TRBJ1-3	CASTQVRGSSSGNTIYF	TGTGCCAGCACCCAAGTCCGGGGTTCCTCTTCTGGAAACACCATATATTTT
TRBV25-1	.	TRBD2	TRBJ2-7	CASLPGGGYEQYF	TGTGCCAGCCTCCCGGGCGGGGGCTACGAGCAGTACTTC
TRBV7-9	.	.	TRBJ2-3	CALGTSTDTQYF	TGTGCCCTGGGGACTAGCACAGATACGCAGTATTTT
TRBV29-1	.	.	TRBJ1-3	CSFEHGNTIYF	TGCAGCTTTGAACATGGAAACACCATATATTTT
TRBV20-1	.	.	TRBJ2-3	CSAPGLEGDTQYF	TGCAGTGCTCCCGGTCTTGAGGGAGATACGCAGTATTTT
TRBV20-1	.	.	TRBJ1-2	CSARDPRLGPLYGYTF	TGCAGTGCTAGAGACCCCCGGCTGGGGCCTCTCTATGGCTACACCTTC
TRBV2	.	.	TRBJ1-2	CASATGPANYGYTF	TGTGCCAGCGCCACAGGGCCCGCTAACTATGGCTACACCTTC
TRBV7-3	.	TRBD1	TRBJ1-6	CASSLGDSSALHF	TGTGCCAGCAGCTTGGGGGACAGTTCAGCCCTCCACTTT
TRBV20-1	.	.	TRBJ2-5	CSAYSGKETQYF	TGCAGTGCTTACTCGGGGAAAGAGACCCAGTACTTC
TRBV6-2/TRBV6-3	.	.	TRBJ2-1	CASSSQVYNEQFF	TGTGCCAGCAGTTCGCAGGTATACAATGAGCAGTTCTTC
TRBV20-1	.	.	TRBJ1-5	CSAVQGINQPQHF	TGCAGTGCCGTGCAGGGAATCAATCAGCCCCAGCATTTT
TRBV7-2	.	.	TRBJ1-1	CASSTGTRTEAFF	TGTGCCAGCAGCACCGGGACAAGGACTGAAGCTTTCTTT
TRBV11-3	.	.	TRBJ2-7	CARIVGPLGAYEQYF	TGTGCCAGAATCGTCGGACCCTTAGGCGCCTACGAGCAGTACTTC
TRBV7-2	.	.	TRBJ2-3	CASSLQGPGDTQYF	TGTGCCAGCAGCTTACAGGGGCCAGGGGATACGCAGTATTTT
TRBV19	.	TRBD2	TRBJ2-5	CASSPAGTSAVRTQYF	TGTGCCAGTAGCCCCGCCGGGACTAGCGCCGTTAGGACCCAGTACTTC
TRBV29-1	.	.	TRBJ1-2	CSVEKGSNYGYTF	TGCAGCGTTGAGAAGGGATCTAACTATGGCTACACCTTC
TRBV14	once	.	TRBJ2-2	CASSQDYSQINTGELFF	TGTGCCAGCAGCCAAGATTACAGTCAGATTAACACCGGGGAGCTGTTTTTT
TRBV27	.	.	TRBJ1-6	CASSVTGGRSYNSPLHF	TGTGCCAGCAGTGTAACCGGCGGGCGCTCCTATAATTCACCCCTCCACTTT
TRBV13	.	.	TRBJ2-1	CASLKGTTEQFF	TGTGCCAGCCTCAAGGGGACAACTGAGCAGTTCTTC
TRBV29-1	.	TRBD1	TRBJ1-2	CSVEGGQATGYTF	TGCAGCGTTGAAGGGGGACAGGCAACAGGCTACACCTTC
TRBV9	.	.	TRBJ2-2	CASSVDPTGSGELFF	TGTGCCAGCAGCGTAGACCCCACGGGCTCCGGGGAGCTGTTTTTT
TRBV29-1	.	.	TRBJ2-5	CSVRNRDTKETQYF	TGCAGCGTACGTAACCGGGACACCAAAGAGACCCAGTACTTC
TRBV5-8	.	.	TRBJ2-2	CASSRWGAGITGELFF	TGTGCCAGCAGCCGGTGGGGGGCCGGTATCACCGGGGAGCTGTTTTTT
TRBV19	once	.	TRBJ2-7	CASSMGTPLYEQYF	TGTGCCAGTAGTATGGGGACACCGCTCTACGAGCAGTACTTC
TRBV24-1	.	.	TRBJ2-3	CATSDLRKEGTDTQYF	TGTGCCACCAGTGATTTGAGGAAGGAGGGCACAGATACGCAGTATTTT
TRBV15	.	.	TRBJ2-3	CATSRDLGRGTDTQYF	TGTGCCACCAGCAGAGATCTTGGACGGGGGACAGATACGCAGTATTTT
TRBV20-1	.	TRBD1	TRBJ1-4	CSARSGTGGEKLFF	TGCAGTGCTAGATCCGGGACAGGGGGTGAAAAACTGTTTTTT
TRBV9	once	.	TRBJ2-6	CASSAGGTGANVLTF	TGTGCCAGCAGCGCCGGGGGAACTGGGGCCAACGTCCTGACTTTC
TRBV29-1	.	.	TRBJ2-6	CSVEGTRGTNVLTF	TGCAGCGTTGAAGGCACACGCGGGACCAACGTCCTGACTTTC
TRBV2	once	.	TRBJ2-3	CASSATKGLTDTQYF	TGTGCCAGCAGTGCGACTAAGGGGCTCACAGATACGCAGTATTTT
TRBV7-9	.	.	TRBJ1-6	CASRSQGDNSPLHF	TGTGCCAGCAGATCCCAGGGAGATAATTCACCCCTCCACTTT
TRBV6-5	.	TRBD1	TRBJ2-7	CASRTRTGGSYEQYF	TGTGCCAGCAGGACCCGGACAGGGGGCTCCTACGAGCAGTACTTC